A selection of T cell receptor beta chains follows, all from one sample in a study of CD8+CD57+ T cells in acquired aplastic anemia. TCRdb recomputed calls from the reads with MiXCR, one row per CDR3 protein. The sample contains approximately 65,000 distinct CDR3 sequences, about 54% of which appear only once. Material: sorted CD4+, CD8+, or CD8+CD57+ T cells (not recorded which) from PBMCs. Source of these receptors: a human donor in good health, serving as a control. Both conserved end residues are part of each CDR3.

>TRBJ1-6|TRBV19
CASSMPREGSPLHF
>TRBJ1-1|TRBV25-1
CASSLGRKEAFF
>TRBJ2-2|TRBV5-6
CASSLGQVANTGELFF
>TRBJ1-3|TRBV7-2
CASSFDRGTGNTIYF
>TRBJ2-3|TRBV2
CASSDLGLTDTQYF
>TRBJ1-2|TRBV6-4
CASSGQGDRRDGYTF
>TRBJ2-5|TRBV15
CATTRGLQETQYF
>TRBJ1-1|TRBV29-1
CSVAQRNTEAFF
>TRBJ2-5|TRBV10-3
CAISEMGGQETQYF
>TRBJ2-5|TRBV11-2
CASSWTSGPQETQYF
>TRBJ2-5|TRBV11-3
CASSPRTAETQYF
>TRBJ2-7|TRBV20-1
CSAELRTEQYF
>TRBJ2-7|TRBV28
CASRATGTGSPNEQYF
>TRBJ1-6|TRBV11-1
CASSSRSVDYNSPLHF
>TRBJ2-5|TRBV6-2/TRBV6-3
CASRKSGSGAETQYF
>TRBJ1-5|TRBV25-1
CASSPRGGVGAYEHF
>TRBJ1-1|TRBV9
CASSTRANTEAFF
>TRBJ2-5|TRBV6-5
CASSYGAGATETQYF
>TRBJ2-7|TRBV2
CASSLLAGSSYEQYF
>TRBJ1-1|TRBV7-9
CASSPSDETEAFF
>TRBJ1-1|TRBV15
CATSRDRATEAFF
>TRBJ1-2|TRBV3-1
CASSQRQGARYYGYTF
>TRBJ1-2|TRBV11-2
CASSLEGNLYGYTF
>TRBJ2-3|TRBV25-1
CASRRASTDTQYF
>TRBJ1-2|TRBV4-3
CASSQEGVGQGYTF
>TRBJ1-5|TRBV19
CASSTGTFLGSNQPQHF
>TRBJ2-6|TRBV12-3/TRBV12-4
CASGPTTGANVLTF
>TRBJ2-1|TRBV18
CASSPPERNNEQFF
>TRBJ2-7|TRBV7-9
CASSRNRRYEQYF
>TRBJ2-3|TRBV7-3
CASSLGLFGDTQYF
>TRBJ1-2|TRBV2
CASRFIQGPRRGYTF
>TRBJ1-1|TRBV11-1
CASSLRQGRATEAFF
>TRBJ2-1|TRBV20-1
CSASNRLAGGVDEQFF
>TRBJ1-5|TRBV4-1
CASSQVVGVTPQPQHF
>TRBJ1-5|TRBV28
CASRRGGGVRNQPQHF
>TRBJ2-7|TRBV29-1
CSVGSPYEQYF
>TRBJ1-1|TRBV7-6
CASSLGTTGTEAFF
>TRBJ2-3|TRBV9
CASSKGLAGGNTDTQYF
>TRBJ2-3|TRBV6-1
CASRTSPGLAPDTQYF
>TRBJ2-7|TRBV2
CASISEGGTSGRAREQYF